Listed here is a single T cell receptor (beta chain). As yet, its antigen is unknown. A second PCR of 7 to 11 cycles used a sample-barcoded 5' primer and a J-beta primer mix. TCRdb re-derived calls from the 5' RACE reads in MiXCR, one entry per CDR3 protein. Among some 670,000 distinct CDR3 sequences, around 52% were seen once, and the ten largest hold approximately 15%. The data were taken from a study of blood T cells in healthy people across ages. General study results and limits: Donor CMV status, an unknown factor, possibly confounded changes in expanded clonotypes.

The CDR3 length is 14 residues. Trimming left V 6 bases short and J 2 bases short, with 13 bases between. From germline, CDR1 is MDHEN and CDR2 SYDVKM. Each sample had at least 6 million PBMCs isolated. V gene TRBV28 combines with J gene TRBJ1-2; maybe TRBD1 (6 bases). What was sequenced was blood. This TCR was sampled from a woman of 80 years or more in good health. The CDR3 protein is CASRPGTPNYGYTF. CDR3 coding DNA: TGTGCCAGCAGGCCCGGGACACCGAACTATGGCTACACCTTC.